These 16 T cell receptor beta chains were sequenced from one sample in a study of Graves' ophthalmopathy and Graves' hyperthyroidism. Amplified material comprised TCR beta CDR3 regions derived from RNA transcripts. The first-round RT-PCR employed HTBI primers together with the Qiagen OneStep RT-PCR kit. A multiplex PCR was then performed as the second round. TCRdb re-called the multiplex PCR reads through MiXCR, storing one row per CDR3 protein. The sample holds 580,000 or so distinct CDR3 sequences, approximately 37% seen once. Material: peripheral blood or thyroid tissue (not recorded which). The receptors were gathered from an adult man with Graves' hyperthyroidism.

For this clonotype: Because the CDR3's place on the DNA is in doubt, the DNA is left out and the CDR3 is given as listed by TCRdb. The V and J genes are TRBV6-1 and TRBJ2-2; no DNA check was done on the table's D call, TRBD2. A total of 18 residues make up the CDR3, ends included. Germline V gene sequence: CDR1 MNHNS, CDR2 SASEGT. CDR3 sequence: CASSYDLGRDSSPGSCFF.

This clonotype came up a few times. J is TRBJ1-6 and V is TRBV5-1, with no clear D. Germline assignment: CDR1 SGHRS and CDR2 YFSETQ. The germline V and J ends were trimmed by 2 bases and 7 bases, with 13 bases remaining between them. The CDR3 has 15 amino acids. The CDR3 DNA is TGCGCCAGCAGCTTAAGTGACGGAGCGAATTCACCCCTCCACTTT. Protein sequence: CASSLSDGANSPLHF.

A remark on this clonotype: This may be a read error: a much more frequent sequence differs by one nucleotide. This sequence joins TRBV9 and TRBJ1-2; no definite D call. The CDR3 consists of 15 residues. CDR1 SGDLS and CDR2 YYNGEE come from the germline V gene. Trimming cost V 4 bases and J 6 bases, with 19 bases left between them. CDR3 sequence reads: CASSRGRAEGDGYTF. DNA of the CDR3: TGTGCCAGCAGCCGTGGACGGGCCGAAGGAGATGGCTACACCTTC.

In its sample, this clonotype was seen many times. This chain connects TRBV20-1 to TRBJ2-7; the match to TRBD2 covers 11 bases. The CDR3 runs to 15 residues. The germline V gene encodes CDR1 DFQATT and CDR2 SNEGSKA (reference sequence). The V and J ends lost 0 bases and 3 bases, in that order; junction bases with no gene match: 4. The CDR3 spells CSARDTSGRLYEQYF. For the CDR3, the DNA is TGCAGTGCTAGAGATACTAGCGGGAGACTCTACGAGCAGTACTTC.

At least ten counts were recorded for this clonotype. The J gene is TRBJ2-2, the V gene TRBV5-1; D unclear. This CDR3 spans 13 amino acids. Germline V gives CDR1 SGHRS, CDR2 YFSETQ. V was pared by 5 bases and J by 1 base, with 6 bases between. The CDR3 DNA is TGCGCCAGCAGGCCGGGGAACACCGGGGAGCTGTTTTTT. Protein sequence: CASRPGNTGELFF.

The chain is built from TRBV27 and TRBJ1-1; the D gene is possibly TRBD1 (5 bases). V shed 6 bases and J shed 7 bases, with 12 bases lying between them. Germline loops: CDR1 MNHEY, CDR2 SMNVEV (reference sequence). The CDR3 totals 12 residues. The CDR3 loop is CASRRDRLEAFF. CDR3 bases: TGTGCCAGCAGACGGGACCGCCTTGAAGCTTTCTTT.

The table lists this clonotype with many counts. The J gene is TRBJ2-7, the V gene TRBV7-9, with a weak D call TRBD1 (6 bases). Trimming took off 2 bases at V and 0 bases at J, with 11 bases between the two ends. Germline CDR1 is SEHNR and CDR2 is FQNEAQ (reference sequence). This CDR3 contains 15 residues. CDR3 sequence: CASSLRLDSSYEQYF. The CDR3 coding sequence is TGTGCCAGCAGCTTAAGGTTGGACAGCTCCTACGAGCAGTACTTC.

This clonotype was found a few times. This chain connects TRBV6-1 to TRBJ1-1; D unresolved. Trimming took off 0 bases at V and 4 bases at J, with 6 bases between the two ends. Germline assignment: CDR1 MNHNS and CDR2 SASEGT. CDR3 length equals 13 residues. The CDR3 protein is CASSEALRTEAFF. The CDR3 coding sequence is TGTGCCAGCAGTGAAGCGCTTCGCACTGAAGCTTTCTTT.

The rearrangement joins TRBV5-1 to TRBJ2-5; 11 nucleotides line up with TRBD2. With the DNA end fitting TRBJ2-1 better, the J assignment may be wrong. CDR3 length: 16 amino acids. Germline values: CDR1 SGHRS, CDR2 YFSETQ. The CDR3 DNA reads as TGCGCCAGCAGCTTAGACCTAGCGGGGGGCCTCAGGGAGCAGTTCTTC. Encoded protein: CASSLDLAGGLREQFF.

The CDR3, as DNA: TGTGCCAGCCGGGACAGACTAAATGAAAAACTGTTTTTT. Translating it yields CASRDRLNEKLFF. The gene calls are TRBV2 and TRBJ1-4; TRBD1 agrees at 7 bases. This CDR3 has 13 residues. With 8 bases clipped from V and 5 bases from J, the junction kept 5 bases outside the gene matches. In germline, CDR1 is SNHLY, CDR2 FYNNEI.

V is TRBV5-4 and J is TRBJ1-2; the match to TRBD1 covers 8 bases. The CDR3 extends over 14 amino acids. The trim removed 4 bases at V and 2 bases at J, leaving 4 bases unmatched. Per germline, CDR1 SGHNT and CDR2 YYREEE (reference sequence). The CDR3 DNA reads TGTGCCAGCAGCGCTTACAGGGGGAACTATGGCTACACCTTC. Its translation: CASSAYRGNYGYTF.

The chain is built from TRBV27 and TRBJ1-1; D remains ambiguous. Germline-derived CDR1 and CDR2 are MNHEY and SMNVEV (reference sequence). The length of the CDR3 is 14 residues. V was shortened by 7 bases and J by 5 bases, with 17 bases between the two germline ends. CDR3 protein: CASTPITGITEAFF. The CDR3 nucleotides are TGTGCCAGCACACCGATCACGGGGATTACTGAAGCTTTCTTT.

This clonotype has more than one count but fewer than ten. The rearrangement joins TRBV20-1 to TRBJ1-4, with 9 bases identical to TRBD1. CDR1 is DFQATT and CDR2 is SNEGSKA in the germline V gene (reference sequence). V lost 2 bases to trimming and J lost 7 bases; unmatched junction nucleotides: 14. CDR3 length equals 17 residues. The CDR3 DNA reads as TGCAGTGCTAGACCAGGGGGCCGGGACAGGGTGGTTGAAAAACTGTTTTTT. Translated: CSARPGGRDRVVEKLFF.

This clonotype was detected ten times or more. The CDR3 region has the DNA TGTGCCAGCAGCTTGGCCGGGTCGGGAGAGACCCAGTACTTC. Amino acid sequence: CASSLAGSGETQYF. The V call is TRBV5-4, the J call TRBJ2-5; no reliable D call. V was shortened by 0 bases and J by 4 bases, with 10 bases between the two germline ends. Germline V gene data show CDR1 as SGHNT and CDR2 as YYREEE (reference sequence). The CDR3 length is 14 residues.

Comments on this clonotype: Just one base apart from a much larger clone, this may be a read error. CDR3: CASSRASDGNQLQHF. The CDR3 DNA reads TGTGCCAGCAGTCGAGCCTCGGACGGCAATCAGCTCCAGCATTTT. The genes are TRBV10-3 and TRBJ1-5, with D unresolved. Germline CDR1 and CDR2: ENHRY and SYGVKD. This CDR3 has 15 residues.

There are many counts of this clonotype. The CDR3 loop reads CASSESGGTNEKLFF. DNA for the CDR3: TGCGCCAGCAGTGAGTCTGGGGGGACTAATGAAAAACTGTTTTTT. The rearrangement uses TRBV10-2 and TRBJ1-4; the D gene is possibly TRBD1 (5 bases). This CDR3 region has 15 residues. Per germline, CDR1 WSHSY and CDR2 SAAADI. V was pared by 0 bases and J by 2 bases, with 7 bases between.